Each of the 19 T cell receptor beta chains below was sequenced from the same sample in a study of CD8 T cells in Susac syndrome. After extraction with the RNeasy kit, about 0.5 to 1 ug of the RNA was reverse transcribed using random hexamers. Each CDR3 protein is one row after TCRdb ran MiXCR on the immunoSEQ multiplex PCR reads. The sample consists of about 130,000 distinct CDR3 sequences, around 96% of them appearing once. Material for sequencing was CD8+ T cells from PBMCs. The receptors originated from a human donor with Susac syndrome.

The chain combines TRBV12-3 or TRBV12-4 with TRBJ2-3, with a possible D match to TRBD2 (5 bases). The CDR3 extends over 14 amino acids. V shed 7 bases and J shed 2 bases, with 13 bases lying between them. The CDR3 sequence is CASTIRETTDTQYF. CDR3 sequence (DNA): TGTGCCAGCACAATCCGGGAAACCACAGATACGCAGTATTTT.

This chain joins TRBV19 and TRBJ1-2; D possibly corresponds to TRBD1 (5 bases). V lost 3 bases, J lost 3 bases, and 11 bases lay in between. The CDR3 extends over 14 amino acids. CDR1 and CDR2 from the germline V gene are LNHDA and SQIVND (reference sequence). CDR3 coding DNA: TGTGCCAGTAGTATCCTCCGGGGCGACTATGGCTACACCTTC. The encoded protein is CASSILRGDYGYTF.

The chain links TRBV20-1 to TRBJ2-2; D gene uncertain. The CDR3 consists of 15 residues. Germline V CDR1 and CDR2: DFQATT, SNEGSKA (reference sequence). The V gene lost 1 base and the J gene lost 2 bases, with 11 bases spanning the gap. CDR3 DNA: TGCAGTGCTAGAGCCTGGGCGGAAAACACCGGGGAGCTGTTTTTT. Encoded protein: CSARAWAENTGELFF.

This clonotype is a singleton in its sample. This rearrangement joins TRBV20-1 to TRBJ2-5, with a weak D call TRBD1 (6 bases). Germline-derived CDR1 and CDR2 are DFQATT and SNEGSKA (reference sequence). The CDR3 extends over 19 amino acids. Trimming removed 3 bases at V and 0 bases at J, with 26 bases between. The CDR3 region is CSASITEGTKQGYQETQYF. The DNA of the CDR3 is TGCAGTGCTAGTATAACGGAAGGTACCAAGCAGGGGTACCAAGAGACCCAGTACTTC.

DNA for the CDR3: TGTGCCAGCAGTGAAGCCCGGGACACCTCGAGCTCCTACAATGAGCAGTTCTTC. This translates into CASSEARDTSSSYNEQFF. The chain couples TRBV25-1 to TRBJ2-1; D may be TRBD1 (6 bases). V lost 2 bases and J 0 bases, leaving 17 bases between the germline ends. CDR1 is MGHDK, CDR2 SYGVNS, per germline. There are 18 residues in the CDR3.

This clonotype came up once. The chain carries TRBV20-1 and TRBJ1-5; D is unclear. The germline V and J ends were trimmed by 0 bases and 5 bases, with 11 bases remaining between them. The CDR3 consists of 14 residues. CDR1 is DFQATT, CDR2 SNEGSKA, per germline (reference sequence). In DNA, the CDR3 is TGCAGTGCTAGAGACCGTGTGTCCGATCAGCCCCAGCATTTT. Translation gives CSARDRVSDQPQHF.

CDR3 in amino acids: CASSPPGSSPLHF. CDR3 bases: TGTGCCAGCAGCCCTCCCGGGAGTTCACCCCTCCACTTT. This rearrangement joins TRBV12-3 or TRBV12-4 to TRBJ1-6; D remains unclear. CDR3 size: 13 residues. V dropped 6 bases and J dropped 9 bases, with 12 bases sitting between them.

CDR3 protein: CASSARTGRWYYGYTF. The CDR3 nucleotides are TGTGCCAGCAGCGCCAGGACAGGGCGGTGGTACTATGGCTACACCTTC. The rearrangement links TRBV3-1 to TRBJ1-2; 8 positions agree with TRBD1. Per the germline V gene, CDR1 is LGHDT and CDR2 is YNNKEL (reference sequence). The ends lost 5 bases at V and 3 bases at J; junction bases unmatched: 11. The CDR3 consists of 16 residues.

The chain links TRBV12-3 or TRBV12-4 to TRBJ2-1, with D unresolved. Trimming left V 5 bases short and J 9 bases short, with 8 bases between. The CDR3 runs 11 residues. DNA for the CDR3: TGTGCCAGCAGTGCGATGGGTGAGCAGTTCTTC. Translated: CASSAMGEQFF.

The chain couples TRBV27 to TRBJ2-1; 9 bases are shared with TRBD1. The CDR3 consists of 17 residues. Trimming at V came to 6 bases and at J to 4 bases, leaving 13 bases not matched to a gene. Germline V gives CDR1 MNHEY, CDR2 SMNVEV (reference sequence). The DNA of the CDR3 is TGTGCCAGCAGCCCTATATCCCACAGGGGGCTTTACAATGAGCAGTTCTTC. Translation gives CASSPISHRGLYNEQFF.

The J gene is TRBJ2-1, the V gene TRBV9; D perhaps matches TRBD2 (6 bases). The V and J ends lost 1 base and 2 bases respectively, with 10 bases between them. The CDR3 totals 15 residues. CDR1 and CDR2 (germline): SGDLS, YYNGEE. The CDR3 loop reads CASSVRGTAYNEQFF. The CDR3 region has the DNA TGTGCCAGCAGCGTACGCGGGACTGCCTACAATGAGCAGTTCTTC.

The chain has TRBV5-6 and TRBJ1-5; maybe TRBD1 (6 bases). From germline, CDR1 is SGHDT and CDR2 YYEEEE. V was pared by 2 bases and J by 6 bases, with 12 bases between. The CDR3 consists of 14 residues. CDR3 residues: CASSFGGGAQPQHF. The CDR3, as DNA: TGTGCCAGCAGCTTTGGAGGGGGTGCTCAGCCCCAGCATTTT.

Only one count was recorded for this clonotype. CDR3 protein: CASSPGPEETDTQYF. CDR3 in DNA: TGTGCCAGCAGCCCGGGTCCCGAGGAAACAGATACGCAGTATTTT. The gene calls are TRBV7-9 and TRBJ2-3, with D unresolved. The germline V and J ends were trimmed by 5 bases and 3 bases, with 15 bases remaining between them. Germline V gene lookup returns CDR1 SEHNR and CDR2 FQNEAQ (reference sequence). This CDR3 is 15 amino acids long.

The chain carries TRBV20-1 and TRBJ1-1, with D hard to call. The CDR3 length is 16 residues. V lost 1 base, J lost 3 bases, and 18 bases lay in between. Germline CDR1 and CDR2: DFQATT and SNEGSKA (reference sequence). The CDR3 loop is CSARGTSSVSDTEAFF. The DNA for the CDR3 is TGCAGTGCTAGAGGTACATCTTCCGTGTCGGACACTGAAGCTTTCTTT.

The chain is built from TRBV9 and TRBJ1-1, with D unclear. The V end lost 2 bases, the J end lost 5 bases, and 10 bases lay between the germline ends. Germline loops: CDR1 SGDLS, CDR2 YYNGEE. The CDR3 covers 13 residues. CDR3 nucleotides: TGTGCCAGCAGCGTGGCGGGGAGGACTGAAGCTTTCTTT. It codes for CASSVAGRTEAFF. The full variable domain, its missing parts supplied by reference TRBV9 and TRBJ1-1, is DSGVTQTPKHLITATGQRVTLRCSPRSGDLSVYWYQQSLDQGLQFLIQYYNGEERAKGNILERFSAQQFPDLHSELNLSSLELGDSALYFCASSVAGRTEAFFGQGTRLTVV.

This chain uses TRBV4-1 with TRBJ2-3; 9 bases map to TRBD2. V trimming: 4 bases; J trimming: 0 bases; junction bases outside the gene matches: 5. CDR3 length: 16 residues. Germline-derived CDR1 and CDR2 are MGHRA and YSYEKL. The CDR3 loop is CASSLGLALSTDTQYF. CDR3 in DNA: TGCGCCAGCAGCCTGGGACTAGCCTTGAGCACAGATACGCAGTATTTT.

The chain uses TRBV2 and TRBJ2-3; D possibly corresponds to TRBD1 (6 bases). V was pared by 10 bases and J by 4 bases, with 21 bases between. The CDR3 extends over 15 amino acids. Germline values: CDR1 SNHLY, CDR2 FYNNEI. The CDR3 nucleotides read TGTGCCATAGGACCTGGGACACTAGTTTCAGATACGCAGTATTTT. Encoded protein: CAIGPGTLVSDTQYF.

The gene calls are TRBV10-3 and TRBJ2-7; 7 bases are a match to TRBD1. Germline loops: CDR1 ENHRY, CDR2 SYGVKD. V shed 6 bases, J shed 6 bases, and the junction held 5 bases outside the gene matches. CDR3 length: 12 amino acids. In nucleotides, the CDR3 is TGTGCCATCAGCGATGGGACAGTCGAGCAGTACTTC. This translates into CAISDGTVEQYF.

The chain combines TRBV2 with TRBJ1-5, with D possibly being TRBD1 (5 bases). Trimming took off 4 bases at V and 2 bases at J, with 9 bases between the two ends. This CDR3 is built from 14 residues. CDR1 and CDR2 (germline): SNHLY, FYNNEI. This CDR3 reads CASSGGEGNQPQHF. The CDR3, as DNA: TGTGCCAGCAGTGGAGGGGAGGGCAATCAGCCCCAGCATTTT.